The source of this T cell receptor beta chain is a study of prognosis after radiotherapy for stage I lung cancer. From genomic DNA, TCR beta CDR3 was amplified by two-round multiplex PCR. Primers were specific to each TRBV and TRBJ gene in first-round PCR. A single record per CDR3 protein comes from TCRdb applying MiXCR to the multiplex PCR reads. The sample contains tens of thousands of distinct CDR3 sequences, approximately 40% of which appear only once. As to this clonotype: A read error is the likely source, as a far larger clone sits one nucleotide away.

This receptor was obtained from a donor aged 50 or older with non-small cell lung cancer. The source was PBMCs, collected before or after stereotactic body radiation therapy (not recorded which).

The CDR3 coding sequence is TGTGCCAGCAGCTTAGATGGGTTTAGCTCCTACGAGCAGTTCTTC. Protein sequence: CASSLDGFSSYEQFF. This chain joins TRBV11-3 and TRBJ2-1; D is undetermined. There are 15 residues in the CDR3. Germline CDR1 is SGHNT and CDR2 is YENEEA. V was shortened by 0 bases and J by 10 bases, with 16 bases between the two germline ends.